This T cell receptor (beta chain) was observed in a study of blood T cell repertoires in COVID-19. Looking at the study overall: Acute and convalescent COVID-19 specimens originated in the United States, Italy and Spain. T cells, B-cell-depleted T cells, or PBMCs provided the cDNA or gDNA that served as material.

Germline V lookup: CDR1 GTSNPN, CDR2 SVGIG (reference sequence). V lost 3 bases to trimming and J lost 8 bases; unmatched junction nucleotides: 3. CDR3 length: 12 amino acids. Original processing methods: The assay estimated nucleated cells by amplifying reference gene primers. Profiled with immunoSEQ multiplex PCR; TCRdb holds only in-frame clones, not every one. The V and J calls and clone size come from that table; D and trimming were worked out from the DNA. This sample yields about 200,000 clones, of which 83% are seen a single time; 2% to 3% belongs to the top ten. The chain couples TRBV30 to TRBJ1-2, with TRBD1 matching 10 bases. The sequenced sample was peripheral blood. The clonotype comes from a woman aged 35 to 49 with active or convalescent COVID-19. CDR3 loop: CAWSGTGEGYTF. In DNA, the CDR3 is TGTGCCTGGAGCGGGACAGGGGAGGGCTACACCTTC.